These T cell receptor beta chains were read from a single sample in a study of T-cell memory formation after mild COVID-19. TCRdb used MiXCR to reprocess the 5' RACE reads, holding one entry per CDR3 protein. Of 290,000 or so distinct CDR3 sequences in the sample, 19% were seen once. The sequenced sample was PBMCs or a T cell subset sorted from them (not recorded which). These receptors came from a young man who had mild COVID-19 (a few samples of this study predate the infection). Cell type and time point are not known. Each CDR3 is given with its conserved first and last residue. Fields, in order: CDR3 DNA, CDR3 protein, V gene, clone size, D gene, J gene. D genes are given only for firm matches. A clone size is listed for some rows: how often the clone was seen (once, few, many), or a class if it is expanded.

TGCGCCAGCAGCCGAGGACAGGGGGATCTTACAGATACGCAGTATTTT | CASSRGQGDLTDTQYF | TRBV5-1 | few | TRBD1 | TRBJ2-3
TGTGCCAGTAGTGCAATACAGGGGTCAGGCACCGGGGAGCTGTTTTTT | CASSAIQGSGTGELFF | TRBV19 | . | TRBD1 | TRBJ2-2
TGTGCCAGCAGCCTGACAGGGGACGGCCAGCCCCAGCATTTT | CASSLTGDGQPQHF | TRBV7-9 | . | TRBD1 | TRBJ1-5
TGCAGTGCTGAGACTAGCGGGGGGGCGGAGACCCAGTACTTC | CSAETSGGAETQYF | TRBV20-1 | many | TRBD2 | TRBJ2-5
TGTGCCAGCTCACCAGATGGATATGGCTACACCTTC | CASSPDGYGYTF | TRBV18 | many | . | TRBJ1-2
TGTGCCAGCAGCTTAGACGCAAGAAACACCATATATTTT | CASSLDARNTIYF | TRBV7-2 | . | . | TRBJ1-3
TGTGCCAGCAGCCCTCGTCCGGCATCGGATACGCAGTATTTT | CASSPRPASDTQYF | TRBV7-6 | many | . | TRBJ2-3
TGTGCCAGCAGCTTGGTAGGAGGTGAAACCTTTACCTTC | CASSLVGGETFTF | TRBV5-5 | . | . | TRBJ1-2
TGCGCCAGCAGCCAAGAAGGGCTCTCTGGAAACACCATATATTTT | CASSQEGLSGNTIYF | TRBV4-1 | few | . | TRBJ1-3
TGCGCCAGCAGCTTCTTAGCGGGAGACAATGAGCAGTTCTTC | CASSFLAGDNEQFF | TRBV5-1 | many | TRBD2 | TRBJ2-1
TGCGCCAGCAGCCGGGACCCCACAGATACGCAGTATTTT | CASSRDPTDTQYF | TRBV5-1 | . | . | TRBJ2-3
TGCAGCGTTGAAGGGTCGCGGAGGGGCAAAAACATTCAGTACTTC | CSVEGSRRGKNIQYF | TRBV29-1 | . | . | TRBJ2-4
TGTGCCAGTAGTGCCCCGGGGGGGGTGAACACTGAAGCTTTCTTT | CASSAPGGVNTEAFF | TRBV19 | few | . | TRBJ1-1
TGCAGTGCTAAGCGCCGGGGCGGGGAGACCCAGTACTTC | CSAKRRGGETQYF | TRBV20-1 | many | . | TRBJ2-5
TGCGCCAGCAGCCTCTGGGGCAGCGGGTCTCGCTACACCTTC | CASSLWGSGSRYTF | TRBV5-1 | few | . | TRBJ1-2
TGTGCCAGCAGCCTGGGACTAGCGGGGGGGATAGATACGAAGTATTTT | CASSLGLAGGIDTKYF | TRBV7-2 | . | TRBD2 | TRBJ2-3
TGTGCCAGCGGTATAGGGGGGGCCTATGCAGAGACCCAGTACTTC | CASGIGGAYAETQYF | TRBV9 | . | . | TRBJ2-5
TGCAGTGCTCCCGGCAAGGCCAACACTGAAGCTTTCTTT | CSAPGKANTEAFF | TRBV20-1 | . | . | TRBJ1-1
TGTGCCAGCTCACCGGCGGGACAGGGTACCACCCTCCACTTT | CASSPAGQGTTLHF | TRBV18 | few | TRBD1 | TRBJ1-6
TGCAGTGCTAGGAACAGGGAAAAACTGTTTTTT | CSARNREKLFF | TRBV20-1 | . | . | TRBJ1-4
TGTGCCAGCAATCCGGGACTAGCAACAGATACGCAGTATTTT | CASNPGLATDTQYF | TRBV12-3/TRBV12-4 | many | TRBD2 | TRBJ2-3
TGTGCCAGTAGTGCCGCAGGGTACCAGCCCCAGCATTTT | CASSAAGYQPQHF | TRBV19 | . | . | TRBJ1-5
TGTGCCACCAGTGACCACTCGTCGAGCAATCAGCCCCAGCATTTT | CATSDHSSSNQPQHF | TRBV24-1 | once | . | TRBJ1-5
TGTGCCAGCAGCTTAGAGACCCCTGCCGGGGATGGCTACACCTTC | CASSLETPAGDGYTF | TRBV7-9 | few | . | TRBJ1-2
TGCGCCAGCAGCCAACTGGGACCCTACGAGCAGTACTTC | CASSQLGPYEQYF | TRBV4-1 | . | . | TRBJ2-7
TGTGCCAGCAGCTTAAGGAGGGCCGGGGGAGATACGCAGTATTTT | CASSLRRAGGDTQYF | TRBV7-8 | . | . | TRBJ2-3
TGTGCCTGGACCACGGGGCAGGGGGGGACTGAAGCTTTCTTT | CAWTTGQGGTEAFF | TRBV30 | few | TRBD1 | TRBJ1-1
TGTGCCAGCAGTGGCAGGGGTCCCTCCTACAATGAGCAGTTCTTC | CASSGRGPSYNEQFF | TRBV12-3/TRBV12-4 | . | . | TRBJ2-1
TGTGCCAGCAGGGGGGAGAGCTCCTACAATGAGCAGTTCTTC | CASRGESSYNEQFF | TRBV12-3/TRBV12-4 | many | . | TRBJ2-1